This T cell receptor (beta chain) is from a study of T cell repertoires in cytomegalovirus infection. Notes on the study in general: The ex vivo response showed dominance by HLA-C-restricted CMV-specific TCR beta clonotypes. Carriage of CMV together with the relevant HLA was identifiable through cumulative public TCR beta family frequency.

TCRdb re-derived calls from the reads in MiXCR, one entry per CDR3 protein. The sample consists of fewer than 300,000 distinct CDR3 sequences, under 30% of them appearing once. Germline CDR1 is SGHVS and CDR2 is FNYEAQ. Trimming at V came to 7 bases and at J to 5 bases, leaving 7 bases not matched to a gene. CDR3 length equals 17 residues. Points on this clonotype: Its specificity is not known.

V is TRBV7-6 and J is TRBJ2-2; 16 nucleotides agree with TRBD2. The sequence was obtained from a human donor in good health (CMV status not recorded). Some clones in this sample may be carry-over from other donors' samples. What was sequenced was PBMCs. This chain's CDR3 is CASTRGLAGGSTGELFF. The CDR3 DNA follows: TGTGCCAGCACCCGGGGACTAGCGGGAGGGAGTACCGGGGAGCTGTTTTTT.